These T cell receptor beta chains were read from a single sample in a study of cytomegalovirus exposure and HLA in healthy donors. Produced via immunoSEQ multiplex PCR; TCRdb's table is partial and in-frame only. This table lists more than 55,000 clones. Sequenced material: PBMCs. These receptors were collected from a woman aged 40 to 50 in good health and CMV-seropositive. Each CDR3 is given without its conserved first and last residue. D genes are given only for firm matches.

CDR3aa	v_gene	d_gene
ASSSPGLLHEKLF	TRBV6-5	.
ASSVGGLAGQSSYEQY	TRBV9	TRBD2
ASSLSRQPQH	TRBV28	.
ASERTDSGNTIY	TRBV6-6	.
ASSQTLGGGSYEQY	TRBV4-1	TRBD2
ASSPLQGAGETQY	TRBV18	TRBD1
ASSLVASGRAVWNEQF	TRBV5-1	TRBD2
ASSLGDRGYTEAF	TRBV28	TRBD1
ASSLAAGTGSGANVLT	TRBV7-9	TRBD1
ASSPGRSGAGNTIY	TRBV18	.
ATSRDSGSNQPQH	TRBV15	.
ASSESRWDRGGKQY	TRBV10-2	TRBD1
ASSDSNDYEQY	TRBV6-1	.
ASSQVNSRWGNTIY	TRBV14	.
ASSQLLDIPYNEQF	TRBV4-1	.
ATSRDRLGTANTIY	TRBV15	.
ASSLYWGASGGQYTGELF	TRBV4-3	TRBD2
ASSRGYTIY	TRBV5-5	.
ASSELLQETQY	TRBV2	.
AISESSGGSKTQY	TRBV10-3	.
ASSIQGYEQY	TRBV7-2	.
ASTRQGDNYEQY	TRBV6-5	TRBD1
ASSSDRGHNEQY	TRBV5-4	TRBD1
ASSTPAGAGTDTQY	TRBV19	TRBD2
ASRGSGGSYNEQF	TRBV10-1	TRBD2
ASSPRDRVDSYGYT	TRBV9	TRBD1
ASSLGQPAQETQY	TRBV7-2	.
ASSAVAGPMDTQY	TRBV6-4	TRBD2
ASSPGLQETQY	TRBV18	.
ASSLARGAGGDDTQY	TRBV7-9	TRBD2
ASSLERGAVEKLF	TRBV7-8	.
AWRADVRYEQY	TRBV30	.
ASSLETGYQETQY	TRBV5-1	TRBD1
ASSLGRLADTQY	TRBV5-1	.
ASGLSPDRGYSLEQY	TRBV12-5	TRBD1
ASSYRDRAYEQY	TRBV7-6	TRBD1
ASINLGGQPQH	TRBV28	.
ASSLYGTASYEQY	TRBV7-3	TRBD1
ASSIGAGGNSPLH	TRBV19	TRBD1
ARSCTLRKPLLSGANVLT	TRBV5-3	.
ASNPREGVPEAF	TRBV28	.
ASSLAANLNTGELF	TRBV5-4	TRBD2
ASSLVGVHSHQGLVQETQY	TRBV5-1	.
ASSGKGQGKFLFDTGELF	TRBV19	TRBD1
ASRTRTAPYEQY	TRBV19	.
ASSLGASSYEQY	TRBV11-2	.
ASSDAGQRAF	TRBV25-1	TRBD1
ASSLPAYNEQF	TRBV28	.
ASSLGMGGSSYNEQF	TRBV7-3	TRBD2
ASSFHYEQY	TRBV6-6	.
ASSIDSSSTDTQY	TRBV19	.
ASGRTGRAGEQY	TRBV2	.
ASRGGGNGNTIY	TRBV9	.
ASRGTGSYEQY	TRBV6-1	TRBD1
ASIGLAGKNTGELF	TRBV5-1	TRBD2